Listed here are 21 T cell receptor beta chains from one sample, sequenced in a study of blood T cells in healthy people across ages. Primed by a sample-barcoded 5' primer and a J-beta primer mix, a second PCR proceeded for about 6 to 11 cycles. TCRdb fed the 5' RACE reads into MiXCR, producing one record per CDR3 protein. Here the sample spans 700,000 or so distinct CDR3 sequences, around 43% being singletons. The sequencing input was blood. Receptor source: a man at least 80 years old in good health.

The rearrangement links TRBV2 to TRBJ2-7; no clear D. CDR1 is SNHLY and CDR2 is FYNNEI in the germline V gene. This CDR3 is built from 13 residues. V lost 7 bases and J 2 bases, leaving 12 bases between the germline ends. CDR3 protein: CASKVSSPYEQYF. In DNA, the CDR3 is TGTGCCAGCAAAGTTTCCAGCCCCTACGAGCAGTACTTC.

V and J are TRBV3-1 and TRBJ1-5; D not resolved. Deletions cut 1 base from V and 7 bases from J, with 8 bases between. CDR3 length equals 13 residues. The germline V gene encodes CDR1 LGHDT and CDR2 YNNKEL (reference sequence). The CDR3 here is CASSQVGLQPQHF. For the CDR3, the DNA is TGTGCCAGCAGCCAAGTCGGACTCCAGCCCCAGCATTTT.

This clonotype has more than one count but fewer than ten. This chain links TRBV15 with TRBJ2-5, with 8 bases lining up with TRBD1. V lost 4 bases and J lost 3; bases outside the gene matches: 7. CDR1 is LNHNV, CDR2 YYDKDF, per germline (reference sequence). The CDR3 loop spans 15 amino acids. CDR3 nucleotides: TGTGCCACCAGCATAACGACAGGGGAGGAAGAGACCCAGTACTTC. It translates to CATSITTGEEETQYF.

The sample holds a few counts of this clonotype. The rearrangement joins TRBV7-9 to TRBJ2-7, with D possibly being TRBD1 or TRBD2 (6 bases each). CDR1 SEHNR and CDR2 FQNEAQ come from the germline V gene (reference sequence). CDR3 length: 14 residues. Trimming took off 8 bases at V and 3 bases at J, with 17 bases between the two ends. CDR3 amino acids: CASGVGGENYEQYF. CDR3 sequence (DNA): TGTGCCAGCGGGGTGGGGGGCGAAAACTACGAGCAGTACTTC.

CDR3 protein: CASSLISTGYTEAFF. The CDR3 coding sequence is TGTGCCAGCAGTTTAATCTCAACAGGATACACTGAAGCTTTCTTT. The chain uses TRBV28 and TRBJ1-1; TRBD1 is a possible D gene (5 bases). Germline V gene lookup returns CDR1 MDHEN and CDR2 SYDVKM. CDR3 length: 15 amino acids. V dropped 2 bases and J dropped 3 bases, with 13 bases sitting between them.

This clonotype was detected a few times. The chain links TRBV20-1 to TRBJ2-3; possibly TRBD1 for D (6 bases). Germline CDR1 and CDR2: DFQATT and SNEGSKA (reference sequence). Trimming took 6 bases from V and 2 from J, leaving 18 bases between them. This CDR3 spans 15 amino acids. CDR3 sequence: CSAPDRKNPTDTQYF. CDR3 DNA: TGCAGTGCCCCGGACAGAAAGAACCCCACAGATACGCAGTATTTT.

Notes on this clonotype: A read error may account for a junction end that differs from germline. The DNA of the CDR3 is TGTGTCAGCAGCCAACCGGGGAAACAGGGCGGGACAGATACGCAGTATTTT. It yields the protein CVSSQPGKQGGTDTQYF. V gene TRBV14 combines with J gene TRBJ2-3, with a tentative D call TRBD1 (6 bases). Germline V gene sequence: CDR1 SGHDN, CDR2 FVKESK. The CDR3 loop spans 17 amino acids.

In this sample, this clonotype turned up a few times. The chain uses TRBV4-2 and TRBJ1-3, with a possible D match to TRBD1 (5 bases). The germline CDR1 and CDR2 sequences are LGHNA and YNFKEQ. The V end was cut by 4 bases, the J end by 2 bases, with 18 bases between. The CDR3 extends over 17 amino acids. The CDR3 here is CASSLKGTGGTGNTIYF. The CDR3 DNA reads as TGTGCCAGCAGCCTAAAGGGTACGGGGGGAACTGGAAACACCATATATTTT.

The chain employs TRBV7-9 and TRBJ2-1; D possibly corresponds to TRBD1 (6 bases). The CDR3 runs 15 residues. Germline CDR1 SEHNR, CDR2 FQNEAQ (reference sequence). Trimming took off 0 bases at V and 4 bases at J, with 10 bases between the two ends. CDR3 nucleotides: TGTGCCAGCAGCTTAGCGCGGACAGCTTACAATGAGCAGTTCTTC. Residues: CASSLARTAYNEQFF.

The count of this clonotype is one. The V and J genes are TRBV7-9 and TRBJ2-3, with 10 bases that match TRBD2. Per the germline V gene, CDR1 is SEHNR and CDR2 is FQNEAQ (reference sequence). The CDR3 runs 17 residues. Unmatched junction bases numbered 11, after V lost 5 bases and J lost 3 bases. The CDR3 DNA reads TGTGCCAGCAGCGCAGGCTTGGGACTAGCGTCGACAGATACGCAGTATTTT. As protein: CASSAGLGLASTDTQYF. Combining the CDR3 with reference TRBV7-9 and TRBJ2-3 gives the whole variable domain DTGVSQNPRHKITKRGQNVTFRCDPISEHNRLYWYRQTLGQGPEFLTYFQNEAQLEKSRLLSDRFSAERPKGSFSTLEIQRTEQGDSAMYLCASSAGLGLASTDTQYFGPGTRLTVL.

The chain recombines TRBV9 with TRBJ2-5; D possibly corresponds to TRBD1 (6 bases). The end of the DNA aligns better with TRBJ2-7, so the J call may be wrong. CDR3 length: 14 residues. From germline, CDR1 is SGDLS and CDR2 YYNGEE. CDR3: CASSPRQENYEQYF. In nucleotides, the CDR3 is TGTGCCAGCAGCCCTAGACAGGAGAACTACGAGCAGTACTTC.

This clonotype was seen just once. The V and J genes are TRBV20-1 and TRBJ1-6; 11 bases are a match to TRBD1. This CDR3 contains 14 residues. The germline CDR1 and CDR2 sequences are DFQATT and SNEGSKA (reference sequence). Unmatched junction bases numbered 6, after V lost 5 bases and J lost 9 bases. The chain's CDR3 is CSAYGQGASSPLHF. The CDR3 nucleotides are TGCAGTGCTTATGGACAGGGGGCCAGTTCACCCCTCCACTTT.

This chain links TRBV29-1 with TRBJ2-5, with D perhaps TRBD2 (6 bases). Germline V gene sequence: CDR1 SQVTM, CDR2 ANQGSEA. Deletions cut 3 bases from V and 11 bases from J, with 13 bases between. The CDR3 has 11 amino acids. This CDR3 reads CSVDSAREQYF. CDR3 sequence (DNA): TGCAGCGTTGATTCCGCCCGGGAGCAGTACTTC.

This clonotype was seen just once. This chain joins TRBV20-1 and TRBJ1-1; D is unclear. V shed 4 bases and J shed 0 bases, with 12 bases lying between them. Germline lookup yields CDR1 DFQATT and CDR2 SNEGSKA (reference sequence). The CDR3 is made up of 14 amino acids. The CDR3 DNA is TGCAGTGCTACCTCTGGAACGGTGAACACTGAAGCTTTCTTT. Translation gives CSATSGTVNTEAFF.

The rearrangement uses TRBV10-3 and TRBJ2-7, with 9 bases fitting TRBD2. This CDR3 has 15 amino acids. CDR1 is ENHRY and CDR2 is SYGVKD in the germline V gene. Trimming cost V 4 bases and J 0 bases; bases outside gene matches: 4. The CDR3 here is CAISGLAGLSYEQYF. The CDR3 DNA follows: TGTGCCATCAGTGGGCTAGCGGGACTCTCCTACGAGCAGTACTTC.

The V gene is TRBV20-1, the J gene TRBJ2-5, with 9 bases aligning to TRBD1. The J call may be wrong; the DNA end is better matched by TRBJ2-7. This CDR3 has 14 amino acids. Germline CDR1 DFQATT, CDR2 SNEGSKA (reference sequence). CDR3 loop: CSAEKTGGNYEQYF. The CDR3 DNA sequence: TGCAGTGCTGAGAAGACAGGGGGTAACTACGAGCAGTACTTC.

The V and J genes are TRBV7-3 and TRBJ2-1; perhaps TRBD2 as D (5 bases). The CDR3 sequence is 15 residues long. V dropped 4 bases and J dropped 1 base, with 11 bases sitting between them. Per germline, CDR1 SGHTA and CDR2 FQGTGA. The CDR3 nucleotides read TGTGCCAGCAGCTGGGGAGACAATTCCTACAATGAGCAGTTCTTC. Translated, it gives CASSWGDNSYNEQFF.

V gene TRBV12-3 or TRBV12-4 combines with J gene TRBJ1-5; perhaps TRBD1 as D (6 bases). This CDR3 has 16 amino acids. The V and J ends lost 8 bases and 0 bases respectively, with 17 bases between them. The DNA of the CDR3 is TGTGCCAGCGCGATCTCAGGGGATAATAGCAATCAGCCCCAGCATTTT. This encodes CASAISGDNSNQPQHF.

This clonotype was detected only a few times. The chain is built from TRBV9 and TRBJ2-7; 9 positions agree with TRBD2. The CDR3 extends over 15 amino acids. Germline CDR1 and CDR2: SGDLS and YYNGEE. With V trimmed by 0 bases and J by 4 bases, 5 bases remained unmatched. CDR3 in DNA: TGTGCCAGCAGCGTAGCGGCGGGAGGGCTATACGAGCAGTACTTC. As protein: CASSVAAGGLYEQYF. The whole variable domain, filled in from reference TRBV9 and TRBJ2-7, reads DSGVTQTPKHLITATGQRVTLRCSPRSGDLSVYWYQQSLDQGLQFLIQYYNGEERAKGNILERFSAQQFPDLHSELNLSSLELGDSALYFCASSVAAGGLYEQYFGPGTRLTVT.

This clonotype has only a few counts. This chain joins TRBV20-1 and TRBJ1-4; D possibly corresponds to TRBD1 (6 bases). V was cut by 6 bases and J by 5 bases, with 13 bases left in between. This CDR3 spans 13 amino acids. CDR1 is DFQATT, CDR2 SNEGSKA, per germline (reference sequence). DNA of the CDR3: TGCAGTGCCCCACAGGGAAGCAATGAAAAACTGTTTTTT. It is translated as CSAPQGSNEKLFF.

At least ten counts were recorded for this clonotype. This chain links TRBV7-8 with TRBJ2-3, with a tentative D call TRBD2 (5 bases). CDR1 and CDR2 (germline): SGHVS, FQNEAQ. The CDR3 runs 13 residues. Trimming removed 5 bases from V and 1 base from J, with 7 bases in between. Here the CDR3 DNA reads TGTGCCAGCAGCACGCGGGGCACAGATACGCAGTATTTT. It yields the protein CASSTRGTDTQYF.